This paragraph covers one TCR beta chain sequence. Looked up from germline, CDR1 is SNHLY and CDR2 is FYNNEI. V lost 5 bases and J lost 3; bases outside the gene matches: 9. The CDR3 has 16 amino acids. This entry comes from a study of T cell changes during pregnancy in multiple sclerosis. Here immunoSEQ multiplex PCR was the method, and the copy in TCRdb shows in-frame clones only, minus some. Among roughly 34,000 clones listed, 80% to 90% were seen once. The rearrangement joins TRBV2 to TRBJ1-5; 8 positions match TRBD1. Sequences were derived from CD8+ T cells from peripheral blood mononuclear cells, sampled in the third trimester of pregnancy. The sequence was collected from a female donor with multiple sclerosis, enrolled in a pregnancy study. The CDR3 is CASSPAGTGTNQPQHF. For the CDR3, the DNA is TGTGCCAGCAGTCCAGCTGGGACAGGAACCAATCAGCCCCAGCATTTT.